These 12 T cell receptor beta chains share one sample of origin, sequenced in a study of response to subunit inactivated influenza vaccine. TCRdb ran MiXCR on the RT-PCR reads and lists one entry per CDR3 protein. The table has about 310,000 distinct CDR3 sequences, less than 25% seen once. Here the sequenced sample was PBMCs from blood, taken less than 22 months after vaccination. The receptors derive from a man in his fifties or sixties who received an inactivated influenza vaccine.

In this sample, this clonotype turned up a few times. V gene TRBV7-9 combines with J gene TRBJ1-2; D call uncertain. V gave up 7 bases and J gave up 3 bases, with 18 bases separating them. The CDR3 extends over 15 amino acids. The germline CDR1 and CDR2 sequences are SEHNR and FQNEAQ (reference sequence). The CDR3 is CASTPSGRNYYGYTF. For the CDR3, the DNA is TGTGCCAGCACCCCCTCGGGTCGGAACTACTATGGCTACACCTTC.

V gene TRBV20-1 combines with J gene TRBJ2-7; D possibly corresponds to TRBD2 (7 bases). CDR3 length: 14 residues. CDR1 is DFQATT and CDR2 is SNEGSKA in the germline V gene (reference sequence). V lost 1 base to trimming and J lost 2 bases, with 12 bases between them. CDR3 sequence (DNA): TGCAGTGCTAGAGTGGCGGGGGCACCCTACGAGCAGTACTTC. Its translation is CSARVAGAPYEQYF.

The chain couples TRBV5-1 to TRBJ1-2; TRBD1 aligns across 7 bases. Unmatched junction bases numbered 6, after V lost 3 bases and J lost 7 bases. Germline CDR1 SGHRS, CDR2 YFSETQ. The CDR3 runs to 13 residues. The CDR3 DNA sequence: TGCGCCAGCAGCTACTCGGACAGGTCTGGCTACACCTTC. Protein sequence: CASSYSDRSGYTF.

The sample holds a few counts of this clonotype. This sequence joins TRBV12-3 or TRBV12-4 and TRBJ2-1, with 7 bases lining up with TRBD1. V was pared by 5 bases and J by 13 bases, with 5 bases of the junction left unmatched. The CDR3 has 11 amino acids. CDR3 residues: CASSIGTAQFF. The CDR3 bases are TGTGCCAGCAGTATCGGGACAGCCCAGTTCTTC.

This clonotype showed up just a few times. The gene calls are TRBV6-1 and TRBJ1-4; 7 nucleotides match TRBD1. V was pared by 6 bases and J by 10 bases, with 8 bases of the junction left unmatched. The CDR3 runs 13 residues. Germline V lookup: CDR1 MNHNS, CDR2 SASEGT. As DNA, the CDR3 is TGTGCCAGCAGCCTCGACAGGGCTCTAAAACTGTTTTTT. This translates into CASSLDRALKLFF.

This clonotype was seen a few times. The chain joins TRBV2 to TRBJ2-2; D is uncertain. CDR1 SNHLY and CDR2 FYNNEI come from the germline V gene. This CDR3 region has 13 residues. Trimming took 6 bases from V and 7 from J, leaving 12 bases between them. The DNA for the CDR3 is TGTGCCAGCAGAGTATTCTATGGCGGGGAGCTGTTTTTT. Translated, it gives CASRVFYGGELFF. Full variable domain (rest looked up from reference TRBV2 and TRBJ2-2): EPEVTQTPSHQVTQMGQEVILRCVPISNHLYFYWYRQILGQKVEFLVSFYNNEISEKSEIFDDQFSVERPDGSNFTLKIRSTKLEDSAMYFCASRVFYGGELFFGEGSRLTVL.

This clonotype was seen a handful of times. The chain recombines TRBV10-3 with TRBJ2-2; possibly TRBD1 for D (6 bases). The CDR3 runs 13 residues. Germline CDR1 reads ENHRY; CDR2 reads SYGVKD. Trimming left V 6 bases short and J 5 bases short, with 10 bases between. CDR3 DNA sequence: TGTGCCATCAGCGCAGGGGATACCGGGGAGCTGTTTTTT. Translation: CAISAGDTGELFF.

This chain uses TRBV5-1 with TRBJ2-7; D remains unclear. V lost 4 bases and J lost 4, with 12 bases in between. Germline V gene lookup returns CDR1 SGHRS and CDR2 YFSETQ. The CDR3 is made up of 13 amino acids. The CDR3 region is CASSTRSGYEQYF. Written as DNA, the CDR3 is TGCGCCAGCAGCACACGCTCCGGGTACGAGCAGTACTTC. The whole variable domain, remainder taken from reference TRBV5-1 and TRBJ2-7, is KAGVTQTPRYLIKTRGQQVTLSCSPISGHRSVSWYQQTPGQGLQFLFEYFSETQRNKGNFPGRFSGRQFSNSRSEMNVSTLELGDSALYLCASSTRSGYEQYFGPGTRLTVT.

The chain is built from TRBV24-1 and TRBJ2-7; D is possibly TRBD1 or TRBD2 (5 bases each). CDR3 length equals 12 residues. V was clipped by 4 bases and J by 2 bases, with 5 bases between them. Looked up from germline, CDR1 is KGHDR and CDR2 is SFDVKD. The CDR3 protein is CATSEGPYEQYF. The CDR3 DNA is TGTGCCACCAGTGAGGGACCCTACGAGCAGTACTTC.

This clonotype was detected only a few times. J is TRBJ1-6 and V is TRBV15; D is possibly TRBD1 (6 bases). Trimming stripped 0 bases from V and 10 bases from J, with 13 bases between. Germline CDR1 reads LNHNV; CDR2 reads YYDKDF (reference sequence). The CDR3 contains 15 residues. The CDR3: CATSRDLGGTSPLHF. The DNA for the CDR3 is TGTGCCACCAGCAGAGATTTAGGGGGGACATCACCCCTCCACTTT.

V is TRBV2 and J is TRBJ2-6, with TRBD2 identical over 13 bases. Germline-derived CDR1 and CDR2 are SNHLY and FYNNEI. The CDR3 has 18 residues. Germline trimming cut 6 bases from V and 1 base from J; bases unmatched to any gene: 6. Here the CDR3 reads CASRGLAGVLSGANVLTF. CDR3 nucleotides: TGTGCCAGCAGAGGACTAGCGGGAGTTTTATCTGGGGCCAACGTCCTGACTTTC.

This clonotype was seen many times. This rearrangement joins TRBV12-3 or TRBV12-4 to TRBJ1-2, with D hard to call. Between the trimmed V and J ends, which lost 4 bases and 0 bases, there was a span of 6 bases. The CDR3 consists of 13 residues. The CDR3 reads CASSSTANYGYTF. The CDR3 DNA sequence: TGTGCCAGCAGTTCCACAGCTAACTATGGCTACACCTTC.